This TCR beta chain was observed in a study of T cell repertoires in cytomegalovirus infection. Study-level background: Recently identified HLA-C-restricted and well-studied HLA-B-restricted CMV epitopes were used. Public TCR beta signatures indicated both CMV infection and matching HLA type.

Study outcomes and limitations: Ex vivo responses were dominated by HLA-C-restricted CMV-specific TCR beta clonotypes. Cumulative public TCR beta family frequency identified CMV carriers with the relevant HLA.

Of note for this clonotype: What it binds is not known.

The CDR3 consists of 12 residues. Trimming removed 1 base from V and 6 bases from J, with 6 bases in between. The germline V gene encodes CDR1 SEHNR and CDR2 FQNEAQ (reference sequence). TCRdb re-called the reads with MiXCR, one entry per CDR3 protein. The sample records approximately 100,000 distinct CDR3 sequences, roughly 30% being singletons. V usage is TRBV7-9 and J usage is TRBJ1-2; D unresolved. The starting material was CD8+ T cells from cultured PBMCs, obtained from culture after CMV antigen stimulation. The receptor comes from a human donor in good health (CMV status not recorded). Some clones in this sample may be carry-over from other donors' samples. CDR3 amino acids: CASSLDPDGYTF. The CDR3 nucleotides are TGTGCCAGCAGCTTAGACCCCGATGGCTACACCTTC.